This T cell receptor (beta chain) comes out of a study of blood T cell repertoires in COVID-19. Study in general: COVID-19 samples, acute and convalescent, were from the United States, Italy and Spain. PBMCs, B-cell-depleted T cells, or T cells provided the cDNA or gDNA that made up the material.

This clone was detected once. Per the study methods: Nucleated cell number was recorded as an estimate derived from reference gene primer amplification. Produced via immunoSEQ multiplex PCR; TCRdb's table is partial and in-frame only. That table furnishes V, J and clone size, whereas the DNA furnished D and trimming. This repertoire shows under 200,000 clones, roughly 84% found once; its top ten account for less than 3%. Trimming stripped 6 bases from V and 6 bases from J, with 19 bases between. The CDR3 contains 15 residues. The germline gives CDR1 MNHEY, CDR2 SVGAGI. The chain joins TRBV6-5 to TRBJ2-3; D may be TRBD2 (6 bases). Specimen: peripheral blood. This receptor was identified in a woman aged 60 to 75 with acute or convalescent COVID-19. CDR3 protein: CASSLDYTARDTQYF. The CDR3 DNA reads TGTGCCAGCAGCCTGGACTATACAGCCAGGGATACGCAGTATTTT.